Below are 28 T cell receptor beta chains sequenced from a single sample in a study of shared clonotypes between healthy human individuals. Sequencing was performed with immunoSEQ multiplex PCR; in TCRdb, only in-frame clones are kept and a portion is missing. The repertoire holds 400,000 to 550,000 clones, with around 80% as singletons. What was sequenced was PBMCs. Every receptor here comes from a middle-aged woman in good health. Some clones in this sample may be carry-over from other donors' samples.

In this sample, this clone turned up once. This rearrangement joins TRBV11-2 to TRBJ1-2; TRBD1 matches 8 bases. Germline V lookup: CDR1 SGHAT, CDR2 FQNNGV. CDR3 size: 13 residues. Trimming took 2 bases from V and 8 from J; bases not matched to a gene: 4. The CDR3 sequence: CASSLFSGGGYTF. The CDR3 DNA is TGTGCCAGCAGCTTATTTTCAGGGGGCGGCTACACCTTC.

This chain uses TRBV29-1 with TRBJ2-1; the D is unclear. This CDR3 comprises 12 residues. Trimming stripped 5 bases from V and 4 bases from J, with 9 bases between. The germline V gene has CDR1 SQVTM and CDR2 ANQGSEA. CDR3 in amino acids: CSVWTSYNEQFF. DNA of the CDR3: TGCAGCGTTTGGACCTCTTACAATGAGCAGTTCTTC.

The gene calls are TRBV2 and TRBJ2-5; D possibly matches TRBD1 or TRBD2 (5 bases each). The germline gives CDR1 SNHLY, CDR2 FYNNEI. Trimming cost V 2 bases and J 3 bases, with 13 bases left between them. The CDR3 length is 15 residues. CDR3 sequence (DNA): TGTGCCAGCAGTGAATGGGCCCGGGACGAAGAGACCCAGTACTTC. Translating gives CASSEWARDEETQYF. The whole variable domain, filled in from reference TRBV2 and TRBJ2-5, reads EPEVTQTPSHQVTQMGQEVILRCVPISNHLYFYWYRQILGQKVEFLVSFYNNEISEKSEIFDDQFSVERPDGSNFTLKIRSTKLEDSAMYFCASSEWARDEETQYFGPGTRLLVL.

This chain joins TRBV30 and TRBJ2-2; D tentatively fits TRBD1 or TRBD2 (5 bases each). The CDR3 is made up of 14 amino acids. V shed 4 bases and J shed 3 bases, with 12 bases lying between them. Germline CDR1 and CDR2: GTSNPN and SVGIG (reference sequence). CDR3 DNA sequence: TGTGCCTGGACTAGCAGGGCGGACACCGGGGAGCTGTTTTTT. It is translated as CAWTSRADTGELFF.

The chain couples TRBV11-2 to TRBJ2-5, with 7 bases that match TRBD1. TRBJ2-7 explains the end of the DNA better; the J call may be wrong. This CDR3 comprises 14 residues. In germline, CDR1 is SGHAT, CDR2 FQNNGV. The CDR3 region is CASSFDRVSLEQYF. DNA for the CDR3: TGTGCCAGCAGCTTTGACAGGGTGTCCCTCGAGCAGTACTTC.

This chain joins TRBV7-9 and TRBJ2-3, with 10 bases fitting TRBD2. Trimming cost V 5 bases and J 6 bases; bases outside gene matches: 8. Germline V gives CDR1 SEHNR, CDR2 FQNEAQ (reference sequence). This CDR3 region has 15 residues. Written as DNA, the CDR3 is TGTGCCAGCAGCCCCCGGACTAGCGGATTGGATACGCAGTATTTT. It translates to CASSPRTSGLDTQYF. The full variable domain, with the rest looked up from reference TRBV7-9 and TRBJ2-3, is DTGVSQNPRHKITKRGQNVTFRCDPISEHNRLYWYRQTLGQGPEFLTYFQNEAQLEKSRLLSDRFSAERPKGSFSTLEIQRTEQGDSAMYLCASSPRTSGLDTQYFGPGTRLTVL.

J is TRBJ2-3 and V is TRBV27; 12 bases map to TRBD2. The CDR3 loop spans 16 amino acids. V was clipped by 3 bases and J by 4 bases; unmatched bases: 5. Germline values: CDR1 MNHEY, CDR2 SMNVEV (reference sequence). The CDR3 loop is CASSLASGRGADTQYF. The CDR3 DNA follows: TGTGCCAGCAGTTTGGCTAGCGGGAGGGGTGCAGATACGCAGTATTTT.

As regards this clone: Being one base from a much bigger clone, this may be a read error. The chain uses TRBV4-1 and TRBJ1-3, with a possible D match to TRBD1 (5 bases). V shed 1 base and J shed 6 bases, with 19 bases lying between them. Germline CDR1 MGHRA, CDR2 YSYEKL. The CDR3 is 17 amino acids. CDR3 protein: CASSQVGQGLFENTIYF. CDR3 nucleotide sequence: TGCGCCAGCAGCCAAGTCGGGCAGGGTCTTTTTGAAAACACCATATATTTT.

The V gene is TRBV7-8, the J gene TRBJ2-5; no clear D gene. CDR3 length: 14 residues. Germline CDR1 SGHVS, CDR2 FQNEAQ. V lost 1 base and J 2 bases, leaving 8 bases between the germline ends. The CDR3 sequence: CASSLVLRQETQYF. CDR3 DNA sequence: TGTGCCAGCAGCTTAGTCCTACGACAAGAGACCCAGTACTTC.

The chain employs TRBV10-2 and TRBJ2-4; 7 bases are shared with TRBD2. V shed 7 bases and J 0 bases; nucleotides not matched to a gene: 3. Germline V gene data show CDR1 as WSHSY and CDR2 as SAAADI. This CDR3 is 14 amino acids long. In DNA, the CDR3 is TGCGCCAGCAAGACTAGCCTAGCCAAAAACATTCAGTACTTC. Its protein product is CASKTSLAKNIQYF.

In this sample, this clone turned up a few times. This chain uses TRBV6-5 with TRBJ1-1, with 8 bases matching TRBD1. V shed 10 bases, J shed 0 bases, and the junction held 4 bases outside the gene matches. The CDR3 length is 13 residues. Looked up from germline, CDR1 is MNHEY and CDR2 is SVGAGI. CDR3: CAIKDRVNTEAFF. The CDR3 region has the DNA TGTGCCATTAAGGACAGGGTGAACACTGAAGCTTTCTTT.

This clone was observed once. This sequence joins TRBV4-2 and TRBJ2-4; maybe TRBD1 (5 bases). Germline-derived CDR1 and CDR2 are LGHNA and YNFKEQ. The V gene lost 0 bases and the J gene lost 7 bases, with 16 bases spanning the gap. This CDR3 has 16 residues. The CDR3 loop is CASSQEIGQVWNIQYF. CDR3 DNA: TGTGCCAGCAGCCAAGAGATAGGACAAGTATGGAACATTCAGTACTTC.

The chain employs TRBV5-6 and TRBJ2-1, with D possibly matching TRBD2 (6 bases). CDR3 size: 16 residues. Germline CDR1 is SGHDT and CDR2 is YYEEEE. The V end lost 2 bases, the J end lost 9 bases, and 21 bases lay between the germline ends. CDR3 region: CASSFSGSTVRSEQFF. The CDR3 DNA reads as TGTGCCAGCAGCTTTAGCGGATCCACGGTGAGATCTGAGCAGTTCTTC.

V gene TRBV7-8 combines with J gene TRBJ2-1; D is perhaps TRBD1 (6 bases). The CDR3 has 15 amino acids. CDR1 is SGHVS and CDR2 is FQNEAQ in the germline V gene. V dropped 4 bases and J dropped 7 bases, with 17 bases sitting between them. CDR3 residues: CASSYRSTTGNEQFF. CDR3 sequence (DNA): TGTGCCAGCAGCTACCGCTCCACCACAGGGAATGAGCAGTTCTTC.

This rearrangement joins TRBV7-8 to TRBJ2-7; D ambiguous. CDR1 is SGHVS and CDR2 is FQNEAQ in the germline V gene. The CDR3 consists of 13 residues. Trimming took off 5 bases at V and 7 bases at J, with 15 bases between the two ends. CDR3 residues: CASSPIAILEQYF. The CDR3 DNA sequence: TGTGCCAGCAGCCCTATTGCCATTTTGGAGCAGTACTTC.

V gene TRBV9 combines with J gene TRBJ2-5, with D uncertain. The CDR3 is 16 residues long. Trimming removed 1 base from V and 1 base from J, with 14 bases in between. Germline V gene sequence: CDR1 SGDLS, CDR2 YYNGEE. The CDR3 protein is CASSVSTSTGQETQYF. The CDR3 DNA is TGTGCCAGCAGCGTATCGACCTCGACCGGCCAAGAGACCCAGTACTTC.

This clone occurred a few times. The same CDR3 is also encoded by other DNA sequences in this sample. The gene calls are TRBV28 and TRBJ1-5, with D perhaps TRBD1 (5 bases). The V and J ends lost 3 bases and 2 bases respectively, with 11 bases between them. CDR1 is MDHEN and CDR2 is SYDVKM in the germline V gene. This CDR3 region has 15 residues. The CDR3 DNA sequence: TGTGCCAGCAGTTTGGGGGTAAGGGGCAATCAGCCCCAGCATTTT. Its translation is CASSLGVRGNQPQHF.

The gene calls are TRBV6-4 and TRBJ1-1; D gene uncertain. Trimming removed 4 bases at V and 0 bases at J, with 6 bases between. There are 13 residues in the CDR3. Germline loops: CDR1 MRHNA, CDR2 SNTAGT. CDR3 bases: TGTGCCAGCAGTGGGGAGTTGAACACTGAAGCTTTCTTT. Translated, it gives CASSGELNTEAFF.

This clone was observed a handful of times. The V gene is TRBV18, the J gene TRBJ2-1, with TRBD2 matching over 11 bases. The V and J ends lost 0 bases and 7 bases, in that order; junction bases with no gene match: 2. Germline V gives CDR1 KGHSH, CDR2 LQKENI. The CDR3 totals 15 residues. DNA for the CDR3: TGTGCCAGCTCACCACCTAGCGGGAGGGCAAATGAGCAGTTCTTC. Encoded protein: CASSPPSGRANEQFF.

This clone has just a few counts. The rearrangement links TRBV5-1 to TRBJ1-3; tentatively, D is TRBD1 (5 bases). V was shortened by 0 bases and J by 4 bases, with 8 bases between the two germline ends. Germline CDR1 reads SGHRS; CDR2 reads YFSETQ. This CDR3 has 14 residues. In DNA form, the CDR3 reads TGCGCCAGCAGCTTGGTAGGGGTCGGAAACACCATATATTTT. It is translated as CASSLVGVGNTIYF.

V usage is TRBV27 and J usage is TRBJ2-1; D unclear. The ends were cut back, 5 bases at V and 3 bases at J, with 11 bases in the middle. The CDR3 contains 14 residues. Per the germline V gene, CDR1 is MNHEY and CDR2 is SMNVEV (reference sequence). In DNA form, the CDR3 reads TGTGCCAGCAGTCCCCGGACGGGCTACAATGAGCAGTTCTTC. As protein: CASSPRTGYNEQFF.

The chain recombines TRBV7-3 with TRBJ2-7, with 9 bases matching TRBD1. Germline V gene lookup returns CDR1 SGHTA and CDR2 FQGTGA. V lost 5 bases, J lost 6 bases, and 5 bases stayed unmatched. This CDR3 is built from 13 residues. CDR3 DNA: TGTGCCAGCAGCCAGGGACAGGGTCGCGAGCAGTACTTC. This gives the protein CASSQGQGREQYF.

The rearrangement uses TRBV4-1 and TRBJ2-6, with 9 nucleotides matching TRBD1. CDR1 MGHRA and CDR2 YSYEKL come from the germline V gene. This CDR3 has 17 amino acids. The V and J ends lost 3 bases and 4 bases, in that order; junction bases with no gene match: 7. In nucleotides, the CDR3 is TGCGCCAGCAGCCAGAAACAGGGGGCCCCAGGGGCCAACGTCCTGACTTTC. Encoded protein: CASSQKQGAPGANVLTF.

This rearrangement joins TRBV30 to TRBJ2-1, with 7 bases that match TRBD1. CDR1 and CDR2 from the germline V gene are GTSNPN and SVGIG (reference sequence). The junction had 11 bases not matched to a gene; V was cut back by 2 bases and J by 7 bases. The CDR3 is made up of 15 amino acids. CDR3: CAWSKGVQGKNEQFF. The CDR3 coding sequence is TGTGCCTGGAGTAAGGGGGTACAGGGGAAGAATGAGCAGTTCTTC.

The rearrangement links TRBV14 to TRBJ2-5; 9 positions agree with TRBD1. J gave up 4 bases and V 3 bases, and 6 bases lay outside the gene matches. The CDR3 covers 15 residues. Germline V gene sequence: CDR1 SGHDN, CDR2 FVKESK. In DNA, the CDR3 is TGTGCCAGCAGCCATCATGGACAGGGGCTAGAGACCCAGTACTTC. Its protein is CASSHHGQGLETQYF.

This chain uses TRBV5-6 with TRBJ2-3; D might be TRBD1 (5 bases). Germline V gene lookup returns CDR1 SGHDT and CDR2 YYEEEE. The CDR3 has 15 amino acids. V was shortened by 0 bases and J by 2 bases, with 10 bases between the two germline ends. The CDR3 DNA follows: TGTGCCAGCAGCTTGGTGGCAGGGCTCACAGATACGCAGTATTTT. It codes for CASSLVAGLTDTQYF.

The CDR3 here is CAKTGADTQYF. For the CDR3, the DNA is TGTGCCAAGACAGGGGCAGATACGCAGTATTTT. The chain uses TRBV2 and TRBJ2-3, with 8 bases fitting TRBD1. Germline loops: CDR1 SNHLY, CDR2 FYNNEI. This CDR3 spans 11 amino acids. V shed 10 bases, J shed 4 bases, and the junction held 1 base outside the gene matches.

This clone occurred many times. In the same sample, other DNA sequences code for this CDR3. The J gene is TRBJ2-7, the V gene TRBV15; D may match TRBD1 or TRBD2 (5 bases each). Germline lookup yields CDR1 LNHNV and CDR2 YYDKDF (reference sequence). The V end lost 3 bases, the J end lost 2 bases, and 11 bases lay between the germline ends. The CDR3 loop spans 14 amino acids. CDR3 sequence: CATSSWDQTYEQYF. Here the CDR3 DNA reads TGTGCCACCAGCAGTTGGGACCAAACCTACGAGCAGTACTTC.